The following is a T cell receptor beta chain sequence with its context. TCRdb keeps only in-frame clones here, not all; method: immunoSEQ multiplex PCR. This table holds more than 70,000 clones, 92% found once. This sample is part of a study of technical replicates of blood from four donors. After removal of 4 bases from V and 2 bases from J, the junction contained 4 bases not matched to a gene. The V gene's germline CDR1 is SGHNT and CDR2 YYREEE (reference sequence). This CDR3 is built from 15 residues. The chain recombines TRBV5-4 with TRBJ1-5; TRBD1 agrees at 9 bases. This TCR was recovered from a human donor in good health. Sequenced sample: T cells isolated from PBMCs. In DNA form, the CDR3 reads TGTGCCAGCAGCAAGGACAGGGGAGGCAATCAGCCCCAGCATTTT. As protein: CASSKDRGGNQPQHF.